This T cell receptor (beta chain) was found in a study of T cell responses to AZD1222 COVID-19 vaccine. Germline lookup yields CDR1 SNHLY and CDR2 FYNNEI. The CDR3 consists of 12 residues. V was pared by 6 bases and J by 7 bases, with 12 bases between. The protocol was immunoSEQ multiplex PCR, while the TCRdb copy is restricted to in-frame clones and leaves out a portion. The sample shows roughly 120,000 clones, 80% to 90% of them seen only once. A few counts support this clone. The chain has TRBV2 and TRBJ1-1; TRBD1 is a possible D gene (6 bases). This specimen was peripheral blood, taken on day 0 of MenACWY control vaccination. This clonotype was obtained from an adult in good health. The CDR3 is CASRGDRSEAFF. The CDR3 nucleotides read TGTGCCAGCAGGGGTGACAGGAGTGAAGCTTTCTTT.